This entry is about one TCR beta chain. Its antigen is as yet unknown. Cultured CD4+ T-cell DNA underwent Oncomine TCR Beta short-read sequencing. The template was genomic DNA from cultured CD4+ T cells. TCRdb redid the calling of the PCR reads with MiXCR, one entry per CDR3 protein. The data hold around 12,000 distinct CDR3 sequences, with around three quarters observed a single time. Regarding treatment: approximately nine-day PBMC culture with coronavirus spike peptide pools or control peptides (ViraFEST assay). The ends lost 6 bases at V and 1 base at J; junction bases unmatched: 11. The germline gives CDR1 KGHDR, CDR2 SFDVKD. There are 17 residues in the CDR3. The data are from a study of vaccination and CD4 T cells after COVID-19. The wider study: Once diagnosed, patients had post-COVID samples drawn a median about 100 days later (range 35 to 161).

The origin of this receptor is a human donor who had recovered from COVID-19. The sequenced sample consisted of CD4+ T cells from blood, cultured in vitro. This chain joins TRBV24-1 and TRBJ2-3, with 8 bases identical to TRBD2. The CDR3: CATSNREGRGGTDTQYF. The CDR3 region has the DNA TGTGCCACCAGTAACCGGGAGGGCCGGGGGGGCACAGATACGCAGTATTTT.